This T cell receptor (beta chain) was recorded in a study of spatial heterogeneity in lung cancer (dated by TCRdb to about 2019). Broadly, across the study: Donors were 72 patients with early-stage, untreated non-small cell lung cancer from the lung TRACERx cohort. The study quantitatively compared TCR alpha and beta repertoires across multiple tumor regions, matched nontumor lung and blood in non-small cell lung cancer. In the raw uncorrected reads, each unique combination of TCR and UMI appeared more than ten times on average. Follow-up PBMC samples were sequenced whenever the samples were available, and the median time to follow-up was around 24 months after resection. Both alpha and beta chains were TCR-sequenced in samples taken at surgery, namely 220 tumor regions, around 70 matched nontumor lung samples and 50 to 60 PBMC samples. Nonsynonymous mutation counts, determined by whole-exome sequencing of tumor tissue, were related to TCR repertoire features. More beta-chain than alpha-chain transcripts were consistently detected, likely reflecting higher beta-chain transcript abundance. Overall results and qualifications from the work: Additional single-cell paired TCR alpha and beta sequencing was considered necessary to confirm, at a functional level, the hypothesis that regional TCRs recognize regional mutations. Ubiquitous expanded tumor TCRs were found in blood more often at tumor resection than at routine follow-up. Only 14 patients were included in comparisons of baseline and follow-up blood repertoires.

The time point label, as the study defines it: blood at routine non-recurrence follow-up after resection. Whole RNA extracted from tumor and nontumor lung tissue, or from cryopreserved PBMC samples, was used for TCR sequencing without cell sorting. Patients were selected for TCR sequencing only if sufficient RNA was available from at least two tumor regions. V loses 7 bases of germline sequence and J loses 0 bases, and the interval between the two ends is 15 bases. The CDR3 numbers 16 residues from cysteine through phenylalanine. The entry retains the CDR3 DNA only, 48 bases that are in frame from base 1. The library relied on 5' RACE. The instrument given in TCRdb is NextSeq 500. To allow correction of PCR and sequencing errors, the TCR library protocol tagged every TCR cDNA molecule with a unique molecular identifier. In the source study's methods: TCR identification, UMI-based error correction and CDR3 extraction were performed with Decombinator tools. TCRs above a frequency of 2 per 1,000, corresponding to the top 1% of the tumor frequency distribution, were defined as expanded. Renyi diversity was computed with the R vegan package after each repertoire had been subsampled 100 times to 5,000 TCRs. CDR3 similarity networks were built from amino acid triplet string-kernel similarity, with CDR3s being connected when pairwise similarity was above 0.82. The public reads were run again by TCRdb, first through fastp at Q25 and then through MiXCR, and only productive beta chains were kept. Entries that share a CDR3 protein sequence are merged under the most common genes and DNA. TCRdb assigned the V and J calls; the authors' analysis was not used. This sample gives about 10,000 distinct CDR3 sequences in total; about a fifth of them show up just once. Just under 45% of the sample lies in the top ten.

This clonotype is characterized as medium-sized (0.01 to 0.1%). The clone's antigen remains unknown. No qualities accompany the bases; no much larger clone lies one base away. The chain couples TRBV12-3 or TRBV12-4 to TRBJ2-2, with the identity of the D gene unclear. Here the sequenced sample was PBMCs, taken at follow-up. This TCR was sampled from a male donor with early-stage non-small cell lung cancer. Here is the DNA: TGTGCCAGCACCGACCCGTGGCCAGCGAACACCGGGGAGCTGTTTTTT. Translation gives CASTDPWPANTGELFF.